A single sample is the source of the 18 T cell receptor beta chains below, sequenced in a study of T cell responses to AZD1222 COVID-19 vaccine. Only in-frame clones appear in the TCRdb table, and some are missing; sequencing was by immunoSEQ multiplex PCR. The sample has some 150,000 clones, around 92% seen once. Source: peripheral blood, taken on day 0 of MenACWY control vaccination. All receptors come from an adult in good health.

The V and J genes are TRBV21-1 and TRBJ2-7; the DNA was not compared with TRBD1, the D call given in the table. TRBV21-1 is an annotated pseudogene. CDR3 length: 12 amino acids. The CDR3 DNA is TGTGCCAGCAGCGCCCGACAGGACGAGCAGTACTTC. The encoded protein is CASSARQDEQYF.

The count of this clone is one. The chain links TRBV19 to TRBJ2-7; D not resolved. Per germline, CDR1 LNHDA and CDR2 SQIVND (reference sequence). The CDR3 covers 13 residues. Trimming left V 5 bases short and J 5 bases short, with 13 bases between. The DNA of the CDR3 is TGTGCCAGTAGTGTTGGAATAGGCGACGAGCAGTACTTC. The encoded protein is CASSVGIGDEQYF.

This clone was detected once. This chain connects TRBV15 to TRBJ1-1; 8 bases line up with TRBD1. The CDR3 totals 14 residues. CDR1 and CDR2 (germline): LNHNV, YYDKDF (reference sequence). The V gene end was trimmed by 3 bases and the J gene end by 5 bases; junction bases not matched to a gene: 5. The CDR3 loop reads CATSSAGGRTEAFF. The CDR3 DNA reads TGTGCCACCAGCAGCGCAGGGGGCCGGACTGAAGCTTTCTTT.

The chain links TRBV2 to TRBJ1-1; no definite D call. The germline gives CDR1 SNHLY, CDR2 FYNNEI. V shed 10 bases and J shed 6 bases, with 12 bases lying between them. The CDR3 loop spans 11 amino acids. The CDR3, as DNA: TGTGCCAAGCAAATTTTTCCTGAAGCTTTCTTT. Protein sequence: CAKQIFPEAFF.

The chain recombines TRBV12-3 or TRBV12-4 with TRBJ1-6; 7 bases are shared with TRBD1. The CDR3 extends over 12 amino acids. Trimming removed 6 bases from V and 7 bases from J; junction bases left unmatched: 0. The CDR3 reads CASRQGNSPLHF. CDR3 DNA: TGTGCCAGCAGACAGGGGAATTCACCCCTCCACTTT.

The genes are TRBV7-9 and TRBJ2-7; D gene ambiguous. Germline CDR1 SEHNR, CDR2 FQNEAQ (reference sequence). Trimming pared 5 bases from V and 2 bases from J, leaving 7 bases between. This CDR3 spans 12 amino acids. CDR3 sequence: CASSSTPYEQYF. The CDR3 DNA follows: TGTGCCAGCAGCAGCACTCCCTACGAGCAGTACTTC. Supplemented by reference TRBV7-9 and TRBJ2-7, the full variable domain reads DTGVSQNPRHKITKRGQNVTFRCDPISEHNRLYWYRQTLGQGPEFLTYFQNEAQLEKSRLLSDRFSAERPKGSFSTLEIQRTEQGDSAMYLCASSSTPYEQYFGPGTRLTVT.

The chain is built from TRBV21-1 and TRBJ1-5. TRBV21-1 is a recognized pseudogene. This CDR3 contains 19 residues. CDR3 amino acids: CASRNWDRLGTNSNQPQHF. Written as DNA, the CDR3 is TGTGCCAGCAGGAACTGGGACAGACTAGGGACTAATAGCAATCAGCCCCAGCATTTT.

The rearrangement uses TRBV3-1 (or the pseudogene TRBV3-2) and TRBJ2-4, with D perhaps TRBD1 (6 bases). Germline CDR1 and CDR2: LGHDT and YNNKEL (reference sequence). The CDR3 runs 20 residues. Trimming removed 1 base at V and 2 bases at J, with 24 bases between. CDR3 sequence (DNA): TGTGCCAGCAGCCAAGGGGGTGGGGGCCTCTCCAAGGGCTCCAAAAACATTCAGTACTTC. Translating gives CASSQGGGGLSKGSKNIQYF.

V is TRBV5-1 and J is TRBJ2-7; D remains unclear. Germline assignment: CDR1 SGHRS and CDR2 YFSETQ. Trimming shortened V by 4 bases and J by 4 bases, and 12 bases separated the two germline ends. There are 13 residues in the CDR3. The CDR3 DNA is TGCGCCAGCAGCGCCCCAGCTGCTTACGAGCAGTACTTC. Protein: CASSAPAAYEQYF.

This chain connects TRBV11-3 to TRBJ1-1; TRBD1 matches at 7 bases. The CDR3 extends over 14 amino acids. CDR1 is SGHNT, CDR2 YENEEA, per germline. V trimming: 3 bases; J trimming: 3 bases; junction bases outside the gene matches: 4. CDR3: CASSFPGGHTEAFF. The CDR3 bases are TGTGCCAGCAGCTTCCCAGGGGGGCACACTGAAGCTTTCTTT.

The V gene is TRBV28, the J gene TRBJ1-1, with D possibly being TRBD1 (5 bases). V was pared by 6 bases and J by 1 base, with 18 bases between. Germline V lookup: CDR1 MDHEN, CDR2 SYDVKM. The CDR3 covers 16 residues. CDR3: CASRLSSGVGNTEAFF. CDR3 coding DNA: TGTGCCAGCAGATTAAGCTCGGGGGTGGGGAACACTGAAGCTTTCTTT.

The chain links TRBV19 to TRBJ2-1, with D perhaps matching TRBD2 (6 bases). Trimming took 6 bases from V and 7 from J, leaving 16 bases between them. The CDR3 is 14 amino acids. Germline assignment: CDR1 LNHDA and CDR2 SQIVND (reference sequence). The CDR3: CASSGSRAQNEQFF. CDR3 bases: TGTGCCAGTAGCGGGAGCCGCGCCCAGAATGAGCAGTTCTTC.

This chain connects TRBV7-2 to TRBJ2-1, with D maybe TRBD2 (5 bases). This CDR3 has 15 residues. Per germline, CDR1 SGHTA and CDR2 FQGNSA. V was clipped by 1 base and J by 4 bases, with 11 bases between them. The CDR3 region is CASSLEVGIYNEQFF. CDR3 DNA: TGTGCCAGCAGCTTAGAAGTCGGGATATACAATGAGCAGTTCTTC.

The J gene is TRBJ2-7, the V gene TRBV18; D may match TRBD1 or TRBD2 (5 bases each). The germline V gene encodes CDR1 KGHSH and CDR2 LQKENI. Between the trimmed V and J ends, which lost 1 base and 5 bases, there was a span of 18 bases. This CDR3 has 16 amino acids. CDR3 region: CASSPRPGPASHEQYF. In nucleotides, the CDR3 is TGTGCCAGCTCACCACGACCGGGGCCCGCTTCCCACGAGCAGTACTTC.

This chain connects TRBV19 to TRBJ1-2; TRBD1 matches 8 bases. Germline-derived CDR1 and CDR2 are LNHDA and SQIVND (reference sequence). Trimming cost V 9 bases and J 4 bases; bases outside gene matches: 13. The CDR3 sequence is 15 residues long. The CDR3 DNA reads TGTGCCAGCCAGTATCCCTCAGGGGGCTCCTATGGCTACACCTTC. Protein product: CASQYPSGGSYGYTF.

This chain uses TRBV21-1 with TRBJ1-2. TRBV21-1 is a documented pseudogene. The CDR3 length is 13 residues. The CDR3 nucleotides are TGTGCCAGCAGCAAAGCCGTCTGTTATGGCTACACCTTC. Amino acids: CASSKAVCYGYTF.

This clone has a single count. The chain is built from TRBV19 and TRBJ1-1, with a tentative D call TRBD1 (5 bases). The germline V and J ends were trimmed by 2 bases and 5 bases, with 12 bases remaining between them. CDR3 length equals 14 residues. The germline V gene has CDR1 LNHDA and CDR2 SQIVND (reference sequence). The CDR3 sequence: CASSIRGSGTEAFF. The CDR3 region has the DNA TGTGCCAGTAGTATAAGGGGTAGTGGGACTGAAGCTTTCTTT.

The CDR3 loop is CASSTPRGYTF. CDR3 coding DNA: TGTGCCAGCAGCACCCCGAGAGGCTACACCTTC. The chain is built from TRBV9 and TRBJ1-2, with D hard to call. CDR1 is SGDLS and CDR2 is YYNGEE in the germline V gene. Trimming cost V 4 bases and J 8 bases, with 9 bases left between them. This CDR3 is 11 amino acids long. The complete variable domain, with remaining parts taken from reference TRBV9 and TRBJ1-2, reads DSGVTQTPKHLITATGQRVTLRCSPRSGDLSVYWYQQSLDQGLQFLIQYYNGEERAKGNILERFSAQQFPDLHSELNLSSLELGDSALYFCASSTPRGYTFGSGTRLTVV.